The T cell receptor (beta chain) under discussion was sequenced for a study of shared clonotypes between healthy human individuals. Across the study: Contributing individuals were a couple of females and a few males aged 18 to 49.

The study, taken as a whole, reports: Enrolling few donors narrowed the genetic and exposure-history diversity that was represented.

To note about this clone: No antigen is known for it. Different DNA sequences within this sample yield the same CDR3.

Germline values: CDR1 SGHVS, CDR2 FQNEAQ. This CDR3 spans 12 amino acids. Trimming shortened V by 5 bases and J by 6 bases, and 8 bases separated the two germline ends. Each of the donors was a healthy adult who was HIV-negative and had not had a recent acute infection or vaccination. The material for each subset, its genomic DNA, was split evenly across several immunoSEQ plates. Using immunoSEQ multiplex PCR, the repertoire was profiled, and TCRdb retains in-frame clones only, with some absent. The sample lists about half a million clones, around 75% seen once, with around 13% in the top ten. Sequencing was done on a sample of PBMCs. The chain carries TRBV7-8 and TRBJ2-1; unclear D gene. This TCR derives from a woman aged 40 to 50 in good health. Some clones in this sample may be carry-over from other donors' samples. CDR3 amino acids: CASSPGRNEQFF. In DNA, the CDR3 is TGTGCCAGCAGCCCCGGGCGCAATGAGCAGTTCTTC.